This is a list of T cell receptor beta chains from one sample in a study of graft-versus-host responses after intestinal transplantation. Some clones are missing from TCRdb's copy, which holds only in-frame ones; the method was immunoSEQ multiplex PCR. The sample holds tens of thousands of clones; nearly 95% are singletons and the top ten take almost 2.5%. Their target antigens are unknown. The source was unstimulated CD4+ T cells sorted from spleen or lymph node cells, collected before transplant. Receptors originate from a human donor who was the organ donor for an intestinal transplant. CDR3s leave out the opening cysteine and the closing phenylalanine or tryptophan. Size tells how often a clone was seen (once, few, many) or the class of an expanded clone, and some rows leave it out.

cdr3_aa: ASSFFELTDTQY
j_call: TRBJ2-3
clone_size: -
v_call: TRBV11-2

cdr3_aa: ASSLAGPLSYNEQF
j_call: TRBJ2-1
clone_size: -
v_call: TRBV11-3

cdr3_aa: SVEFAYEQY
j_call: TRBJ2-7
clone_size: -
v_call: TRBV29-1

cdr3_aa: ASSLPDRGEETQY
j_call: TRBJ2-5
clone_size: -
v_call: TRBV7-9

cdr3_aa: ASSSGQLNEKLF
j_call: TRBJ1-4
clone_size: -
v_call: TRBV6-1

cdr3_aa: ASSLEGSNEKLF
j_call: TRBJ1-4
clone_size: -
v_call: TRBV28

cdr3_aa: ASRGETQY
j_call: TRBJ2-5
clone_size: -
v_call: TRBV6-5

cdr3_aa: ASSPGQGFNNSPLH
j_call: TRBJ1-6
clone_size: -
v_call: TRBV5-6

cdr3_aa: SVHRVRDQPQH
j_call: TRBJ1-5
clone_size: -
v_call: TRBV29-1

cdr3_aa: ASSRSGTGYEQY
j_call: TRBJ2-7
clone_size: -
v_call: TRBV27

cdr3_aa: ASSLSKGSPLYEQY
j_call: TRBJ2-7
clone_size: once
v_call: TRBV13

cdr3_aa: ASSLGGGGRAPDTQY
j_call: TRBJ2-3
clone_size: -
v_call: TRBV5-6

cdr3_aa: ATSPDSSGANVLT
j_call: TRBJ2-6
clone_size: -
v_call: TRBV15

cdr3_aa: ASSSRMNNEQF
j_call: TRBJ2-1
clone_size: -
v_call: TRBV9

cdr3_aa: ASSGDGSYEQF
j_call: TRBJ2-1
clone_size: -
v_call: TRBV2

cdr3_aa: ASSPARGGTEAF
j_call: TRBJ1-1
clone_size: -
v_call: TRBV19

cdr3_aa: ASWTGGVYEQY
j_call: TRBJ2-7
clone_size: -
v_call: TRBV6-4

cdr3_aa: ASSSSGGNNSPLH
j_call: TRBJ1-6
clone_size: -
v_call: TRBV7-6

cdr3_aa: AVRGEGLAGPTDTQY
j_call: TRBJ2-3
clone_size: -
v_call: TRBV10-3

cdr3_aa: ASSVGRETQY
j_call: TRBJ2-5
clone_size: once
v_call: TRBV6-1